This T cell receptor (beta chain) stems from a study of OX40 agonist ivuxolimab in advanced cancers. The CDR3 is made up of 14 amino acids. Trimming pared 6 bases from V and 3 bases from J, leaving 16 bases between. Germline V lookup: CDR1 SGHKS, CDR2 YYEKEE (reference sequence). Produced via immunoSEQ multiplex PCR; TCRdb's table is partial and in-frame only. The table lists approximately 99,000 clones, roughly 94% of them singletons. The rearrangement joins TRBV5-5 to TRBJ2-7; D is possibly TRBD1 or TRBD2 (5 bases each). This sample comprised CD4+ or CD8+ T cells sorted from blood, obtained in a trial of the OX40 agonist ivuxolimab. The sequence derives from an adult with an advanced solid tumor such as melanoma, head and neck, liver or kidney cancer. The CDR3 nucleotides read TGTGCCAGCAACATAGCTGTGGGGGACTACGAGCAGTACTTC. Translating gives CASNIAVGDYEQYF.